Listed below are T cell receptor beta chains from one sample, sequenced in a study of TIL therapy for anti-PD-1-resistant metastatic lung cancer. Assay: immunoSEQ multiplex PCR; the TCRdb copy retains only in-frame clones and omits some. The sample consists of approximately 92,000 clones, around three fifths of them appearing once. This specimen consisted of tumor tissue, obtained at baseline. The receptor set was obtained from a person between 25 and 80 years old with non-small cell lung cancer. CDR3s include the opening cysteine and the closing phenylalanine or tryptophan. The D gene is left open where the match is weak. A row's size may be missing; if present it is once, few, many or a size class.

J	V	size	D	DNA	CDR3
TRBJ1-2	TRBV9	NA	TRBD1	TGTGCCAGCAGCGTAGCAAGGGACAGGGACTATGGCTACACCTTC	CASSVARDRDYGYTF
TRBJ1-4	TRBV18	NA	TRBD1	TGTGCCAGCTCATTAGGGACAGTCGAACTGTTTTTT	CASSLGTVELFF
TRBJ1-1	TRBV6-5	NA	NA	TGTGCCAGCAGTCGAACAGGGTGGGGAGCTTTCTTT	CASSRTGWGAFF
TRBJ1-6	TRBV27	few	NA	TGTGCCAGCAGTTTAGCAGGGCCCTCAACCACTAATTCACCCCTCCACTTT	CASSLAGPSTTNSPLHF
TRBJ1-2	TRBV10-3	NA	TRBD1	TGTGCCATCAGTGAGTCTAGGGACAGGGGAGACTATGGCTACACCTTC	CAISESRDRGDYGYTF
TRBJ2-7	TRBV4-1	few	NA	TGCGCCAGCAGCCAAGATCAAACGGCAGGTAGGCAGTACTTC	CASSQDQTAGRQYF
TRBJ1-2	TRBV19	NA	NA	TGTGCCAGCGGGGTGAACTATGGCTACACCTTC	CASGVNYGYTF
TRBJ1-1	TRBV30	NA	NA	TGTGCCTGGAGTGTTAGAGCAGGGGAAGCTTTCTTT	CAWSVRAGEAFF
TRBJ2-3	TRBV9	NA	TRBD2	TGTGCCAGCAGCGCAGGACTAGCGGACTTAACAGATACGCAGTATTTT	CASSAGLADLTDTQYF
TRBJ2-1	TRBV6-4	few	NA	TGTGCCAGCAGTGAAGGGCAGGATTACAATGAGCAGTTCTTC	CASSEGQDYNEQFF
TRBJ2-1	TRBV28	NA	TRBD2	TGTGCCAGCAGTTTTAGCGGGACCCAGTTTAGGAATGAGCAGTTCTTC	CASSFSGTQFRNEQFF
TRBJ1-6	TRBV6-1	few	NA	TGTGCCAGCAGTGAAGCAGGGACCCTACCGGGTTCACCCCTCCACTTT	CASSEAGTLPGSPLHF
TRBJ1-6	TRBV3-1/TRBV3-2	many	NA	TGTGCCAGCAGCCACCCCGGACAGAGCAATTCACCCCTCCACTTT	CASSHPGQSNSPLHF
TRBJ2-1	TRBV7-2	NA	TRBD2	TGTGCCAGCAGCTTAGTTTCTAGCGGGAGGAGGAATGAGCAGTTCTTC	CASSLVSSGRRNEQFF
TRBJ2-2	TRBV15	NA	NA	TGTGCCACCAGCAGAGATGGGGATGCGGCCGGGGAGCTGTTTTTT	CATSRDGDAAGELFF
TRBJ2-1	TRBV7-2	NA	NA	TGTGCCAGCAGCTTAATCGGGGGCGGAGTCTCCTACAATGAGCAGTTCTTC	CASSLIGGGVSYNEQFF
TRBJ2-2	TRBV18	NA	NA	TGTGCCAGCTCACCGACCGCAGAGAACACCGGGGAGCTGTTTTTT	CASSPTAENTGELFF
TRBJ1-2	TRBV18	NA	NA	TGTGCCAGCTCACCACCGAACAAAGGAAGTAGCTACACCTTC	CASSPPNKGSSYTF
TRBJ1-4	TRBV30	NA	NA	TGTGCCTGGGCTGGGGGTGAAAAACTGTTTTTT	CAWAGGEKLFF
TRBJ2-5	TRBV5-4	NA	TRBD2	TGTGCCAGCAGCCCCGGTGGACTAGCGGGAGGTTACCAAGAGACCCAGTACTTC	CASSPGGLAGGYQETQYF
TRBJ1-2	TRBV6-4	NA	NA	TGTGCCAGCAGTGCAGGTTTGGGGACGCGCTATGGCTACACCTTC	CASSAGLGTRYGYTF
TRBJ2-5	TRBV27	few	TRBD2	TGTGCCAGCAGACTAGCGGGAGGTTCAGAGACCCAGTACTTC	CASRLAGGSETQYF
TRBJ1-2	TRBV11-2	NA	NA	TGTGCCAGCAGCTTAAGTGCTCGGAGGTTTGATGGCTACACCTTC	CASSLSARRFDGYTF
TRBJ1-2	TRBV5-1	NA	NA	TGCGCCAGCAGCTTAGGGTTTAGTGGCTACACCTTC	CASSLGFSGYTF
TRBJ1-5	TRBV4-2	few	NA	TGTGCCAGCAGCCAAGTAATCTCTCAGCCCCAGCATTTT	CASSQVISQPQHF
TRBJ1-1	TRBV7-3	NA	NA	TGTGCCAGCAGCTTAATGGGGGGGACTGAAGCTTTCTTT	CASSLMGGTEAFF
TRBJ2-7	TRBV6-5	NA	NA	TGTGCCAGCAGTTACTCTGGCAGGACGTACGAGCAGTACTTC	CASSYSGRTYEQYF
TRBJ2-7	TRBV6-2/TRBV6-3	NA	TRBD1	TGTGCCAGCAGTTACATTTGGGCAGGGGGAAATAACGAGCAGTACTTC	CASSYIWAGGNNEQYF
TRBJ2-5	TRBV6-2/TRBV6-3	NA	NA	TGTGCCAGCAGTTACTTCCTTCGGGAGATCCAGTACTTC	CASSYFLREIQYF
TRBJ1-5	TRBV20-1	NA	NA	TGCAGTGCAGGGGGGGCACCCCAGCATTTT	CSAGGAPQHF
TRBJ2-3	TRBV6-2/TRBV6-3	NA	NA	TGTGCCAGCAGTTACGCCTATTCAGATACGCAGTATTTT	CASSYAYSDTQYF
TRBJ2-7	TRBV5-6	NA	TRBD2	TGTGCCAGCAGCCCACAGCCAATGGGAGCGGGGATCTACGAGCAGTACTTC	CASSPQPMGAGIYEQYF
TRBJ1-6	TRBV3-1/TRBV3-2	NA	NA	TGTGCCAGCAGCCTAGGATACGTGGGGCTTTTTAATTCACCCCTCCACTTT	CASSLGYVGLFNSPLHF
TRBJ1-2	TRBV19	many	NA	TGTGCCACTGTAGGGATCGGTGGCTACACCTTC	CATVGIGGYTF
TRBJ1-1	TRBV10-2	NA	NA	TGCGCCAGCAGTGATGCAGGTGTAATGACCGCTGAAGCTTTCTTT	CASSDAGVMTAEAFF
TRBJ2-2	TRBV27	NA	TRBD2	TGTGCCAGCAGTTTTATAACTAGCGGGACCGGGGAGCTGTTTTTT	CASSFITSGTGELFF
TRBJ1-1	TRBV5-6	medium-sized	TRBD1	TGTGCCAGCAGCGCCGGGACAGGGGACACTGAAGCTTTCTTT	CASSAGTGDTEAFF
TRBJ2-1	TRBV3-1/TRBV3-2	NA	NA	TGTGCCAGCAGCCAACTAATGGTCCACAATGAGCAGTTCTTC	CASSQLMVHNEQFF
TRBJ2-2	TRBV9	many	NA	TGTGCCAGCAGCCCCCCGGGGGCCGGGGACACCGGGGAGCTGTTTTTT	CASSPPGAGDTGELFF
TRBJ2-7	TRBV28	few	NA	TGTGCCAGCAGTTTATGGGGGGCAAGGGCCAACGAGCAGTACTTC	CASSLWGARANEQYF
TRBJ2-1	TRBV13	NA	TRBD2	TGTGCCAGCAGCTCCACTAGCGGACTCTCGTATGAGCAGTTCTTC	CASSSTSGLSYEQFF
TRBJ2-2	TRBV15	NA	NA	TGTGCCACCAGCAGAGATGTGGGAGCCGGGGAGCTGTTTTTT	CATSRDVGAGELFF
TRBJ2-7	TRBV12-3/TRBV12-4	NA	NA	TGTGCCAGCAGTTTGAGGGGGGCTACGCAGTACTTC	CASSLRGATQYF
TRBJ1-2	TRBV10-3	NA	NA	TGTGCCATCACCCCCGACAGCGCCTATGGCTACACCTTC	CAITPDSAYGYTF
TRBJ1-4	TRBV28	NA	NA	TGTGCCAGCAGCTTTGGGGGTATTCCGTCAACTAATGAAAAACTGTTTTTT	CASSFGGIPSTNEKLFF
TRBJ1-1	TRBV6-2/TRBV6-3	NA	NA	TGTGCCAGCAGTTACTCGAAGGGTGACAGGACTTTCTTT	CASSYSKGDRTFF
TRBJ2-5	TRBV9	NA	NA	TGTGCCAGCAGCCTTCCGGACGACCCAGAGACCCAGTACTTC	CASSLPDDPETQYF
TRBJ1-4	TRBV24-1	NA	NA	TGTGCCACCAGTTCCTCCGCTTCTAATGAAAAACTGTTTTTT	CATSSSASNEKLFF
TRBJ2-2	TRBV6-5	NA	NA	TGTGCCAGCAGTCCCGGGAGGAACACCGGGGAGCTGTTTTTT	CASSPGRNTGELFF
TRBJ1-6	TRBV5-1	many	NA	TGCGCCAGCAGCTTAGACCTACCAGGGGATTCACCCCTCCACTTT	CASSLDLPGDSPLHF
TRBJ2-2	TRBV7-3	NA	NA	TGTGCCAGCAGCCCCAAGAGAGGGTCCGGGGAGCTGTTTTTT	CASSPKRGSGELFF
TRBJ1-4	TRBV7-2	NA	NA	TGTGCCAGCAGCTCCCCGTCCGAAAAACTGTTTTTT	CASSSPSEKLFF
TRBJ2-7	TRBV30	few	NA	TGTGCCTGGAGTCCGACGATGGGATTTAACTACGAGCAGTACTTC	CAWSPTMGFNYEQYF
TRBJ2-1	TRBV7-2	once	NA	TGTGCCAGCAGCTTAGTTTTTGGTGAGCAGTTCTTC	CASSLVFGEQFF